This T cell receptor (beta chain) was observed in a study of T-cell reconstitution after alpha-beta-depleted transplantation in children. Unique molecular identifiers were incorporated into the prepared TCRbeta library. MiXCR, applied by TCRdb to the PCR reads, yields one record per CDR3 protein. The sample yields 40,000 to 55,000 distinct CDR3 sequences, around 9.2% seen once. The V end lost 1 base, the J end lost 5 bases, and 13 bases lay between the germline ends. Germline loops: CDR1 LNHNV, CDR2 YYDKDF (reference sequence). CDR3 size: 15 residues. This clonotype showed up just a few times. The TCR sequence derives from a male patient between 2 and 10 years old who had a stem cell transplant for chronic granulomatous disease, so the T cells may come from the graft donor. V is TRBV15 and J is TRBJ2-3; D perhaps matches TRBD1 (6 bases). Sequenced material: PBMCs, mostly from graft donor cells, taken 60 days after TCRalphabeta/CD19-depleted stem cell transplant. The CDR3 is CATSRAGVDVDTQYF. The CDR3 DNA sequence: TGTGCCACCAGCAGAGCAGGGGTAGACGTAGATACGCAGTATTTT.